Each of the 17 T cell receptor beta chains below was sequenced from the same sample in a study of blood T cells in healthy people across ages. Through a sample-barcoded 5' primer and a J-beta primer mix, a second PCR was run for roughly 7 to 12 cycles. TCRdb reprocessed the 5' RACE reads via MiXCR and lists one record per CDR3 protein. The table records around 500,000 distinct CDR3 sequences, 40% to 55% of them present only once. Material: blood. These receptor sequences come from an elderly man in good health.

Details on this clonotype: At one of its ends the junction is not consistent with the germline gene, which may arise from a read error. CDR3 protein: CGARDRRTSTTDTQYF. The CDR3 DNA is TGTGGTGCTAGAGATCGTCGGACTAGTACCACAGATACGCAGTATTTT. J is TRBJ2-3 and V is TRBV20-1; 7 positions agree with TRBD2. Germline V CDR1 and CDR2: DFQATT, SNEGSKA (reference sequence). The CDR3 runs 16 residues.

The V and J genes are TRBV7-2 and TRBJ1-2; 10 bases agree with TRBD1. Trimming cost V 1 base and J 10 bases; bases outside gene matches: 9. The germline V gene has CDR1 SGHTA and CDR2 FQGNSA. This CDR3 region has 15 residues. The chain's CDR3 is CASSLVPGQGVYYTF. The CDR3, as DNA: TGTGCCAGCAGCTTAGTTCCCGGACAGGGGGTTTACTACACCTTC.

This clonotype was observed a few times. This chain connects TRBV11-2 to TRBJ2-1, with D perhaps given as TRBD1 or TRBD2 (5 bases each). There are 15 residues in the CDR3. The germline V gene encodes CDR1 SGHAT and CDR2 FQNNGV. Trimming removed 1 base at V and 8 bases at J, with 15 bases between. Here the CDR3 reads CASSLGGGYLDEQFF. The CDR3, as DNA: TGTGCCAGCAGCTTAGGGGGCGGGTATCTCGATGAGCAGTTCTTC.

The chain links TRBV12-3 or TRBV12-4 to TRBJ1-1; a weak D match, TRBD1 (6 bases). The CDR3 runs 14 residues. V dropped 5 bases and J dropped 3 bases, with 13 bases sitting between them. Written as DNA, the CDR3 is TGTGCCAGCAGTCAACAGGGTTCATACACTGAAGCTTTCTTT. Amino acid sequence: CASSQQGSYTEAFF.

The V gene is TRBV29-1, the J gene TRBJ1-2; a weak D match, TRBD1 (5 bases). Germline CDR1 and CDR2: SQVTM and ANQGSEA. V shed 4 bases and J shed 2 bases, with 14 bases lying between them. The CDR3 covers 14 residues. In nucleotides, the CDR3 is TGCAGCGTTGGGGACCAGGGTGGGAACTATGGCTACACCTTC. It specifies CSVGDQGGNYGYTF. The whole variable domain, filled in from reference TRBV29-1 and TRBJ1-2, reads SAVISQKPSRDICQRGTSLTIQCQVDSQVTMMFWYRQQPGQSLTLIATANQGSEATYESGFVIDKFPISRPNLTFSTLTVSNMSPEDSSIYLCSVGDQGGNYGYTFGSGTRLTVV.

This sequence joins TRBV11-2 and TRBJ2-1, with D perhaps matching TRBD1 (6 bases). Germline V lookup: CDR1 SGHAT, CDR2 FQNNGV. V lost 0 bases and J lost 0, with 12 bases in between. This CDR3 is 17 amino acids long. CDR3 in amino acids: CASSLDRGKSSYNEQFF. As DNA, the CDR3 is TGTGCCAGCAGCTTAGATAGGGGGAAGAGCTCCTACAATGAGCAGTTCTTC.

This sequence joins TRBV5-1 and TRBJ2-7; tentative D call: TRBD1 (6 bases). Per germline, CDR1 SGHRS and CDR2 YFSETQ. Trimming left V 0 bases short and J 5 bases short, with 12 bases between. CDR3 length equals 14 residues. DNA for the CDR3: TGCGCCAGCAGCTTGGGCAGGGGCGTCCACGAGCAGTACTTC. Protein product: CASSLGRGVHEQYF.

On this clonotype itself: This sequence may be a read error, since a much larger clone differs from it by one base. The rearrangement joins TRBV7-9 to TRBJ2-3; D is unresolved. There are 13 residues in the CDR3. Germline loops: CDR1 SEHNR, CDR2 FQNEAQ (reference sequence). V lost 5 bases and J 0 bases, leaving 6 bases between the germline ends. The CDR3 loop reads CASSQDSTDTQYF. Here the CDR3 DNA reads TGTGCCAGCAGCCAGGACAGCACAGATACGCAGTATTTT. The full variable domain, its missing parts supplied by reference TRBV7-9 and TRBJ2-3, is DTGVSQNPRHKITKRGQNVTFRCDPISEHNRLYWYRQTLGQGPEFLTYFQNEAQLEKSRLLSDRFSAERPKGSFSTLEIQRTEQGDSAMYLCASSQDSTDTQYFGPGTRLTVL.

This clonotype has more than one count but fewer than ten. The V and J genes are TRBV7-2 and TRBJ1-2; possible D gene TRBD1, 6 bases. Germline CDR1 and CDR2: SGHTA and FQGNSA. V was shortened by 7 bases and J by 2 bases, with 17 bases between the two germline ends. This CDR3 is built from 15 residues. This chain's CDR3 is CASTPDSNGNYGYTF. In DNA form, the CDR3 reads TGTGCCAGCACCCCGGACAGCAATGGAAACTATGGCTACACCTTC. Using reference TRBV7-2 and TRBJ1-2 for the parts outside the CDR3, the full variable domain is GAGVSQSPSNKVTEKGKDVELRCDPISGHTALYWYRQSLGQGLEFLIYFQGNSAPDKSGLPSDRFSAERTGGSVSTLTIQRTQQEDSAVYLCASTPDSNGNYGYTFGSGTRLTVV.

This clonotype was counted between two and nine times. The chain links TRBV10-2 to TRBJ2-5; unclear D gene. Trimming took off 10 bases at V and 2 bases at J, with 14 bases between the two ends. This CDR3 is 13 amino acids long. CDR1 and CDR2 (germline): WSHSY, SAAADI. The CDR3 nucleotides read TGCGCCACCGAAATAAGGCAGCAAGAGACCCAGTACTTC. Its protein is CATEIRQQETQYF.

This clonotype was observed a handful of times. This chain joins TRBV20-1 and TRBJ2-6, with unresolved D. The CDR3 spans 16 residues. Trimming took 3 bases from V and 2 from J, leaving 14 bases between them. Germline values: CDR1 DFQATT, CDR2 SNEGSKA (reference sequence). The CDR3 here is CSARTPGGAGANVLTF. The CDR3 coding sequence is TGCAGTGCTAGGACCCCGGGTGGGGCTGGGGCCAACGTCCTGACTTTC.

On this clonotype itself: A much larger clone lies one base from this, so it may be a read error. V usage is TRBV5-1 and J usage is TRBJ2-7; no definite D call. The CDR3 sequence is 13 residues long. Germline V CDR1 and CDR2: SGHRS, YFSETQ. The chain's CDR3 is CTSSLTDTYEQYF. As DNA, the CDR3 is TGCACCAGCAGCTTGACGGATACCTACGAGCAGTACTTC.

J is TRBJ1-1 and V is TRBV10-3; D is possibly TRBD1 (5 bases). The germline CDR1 and CDR2 sequences are ENHRY and SYGVKD. CDR3 size: 15 residues. The V gene lost 2 bases and the J gene lost 2 bases, with 12 bases spanning the gap. The CDR3 sequence is CAISEGHLSNTEAFF. CDR3 nucleotides: TGTGCCATCAGTGAGGGACATTTATCAAACACTGAAGCTTTCTTT.

The V gene is TRBV5-1, the J gene TRBJ2-7, with 7 bases lining up with TRBD2. Trimming removed 4 bases from V and 5 bases from J; junction bases left unmatched: 6. The CDR3 is 13 amino acids. Germline CDR1 reads SGHRS; CDR2 reads YFSETQ. Written as DNA, the CDR3 is TGCGCCAGCAGCCTAAGAAGCGGGAACGAGCAGTACTTC. Protein: CASSLRSGNEQYF.

The chain carries TRBV5-1 and TRBJ2-3; 16 nucleotides align to TRBD2. Unmatched junction bases numbered 6, after V lost 4 bases and J lost 1 base. CDR1 is SGHRS, CDR2 YFSETQ, per germline. The CDR3 is 18 residues long. CDR3 coding DNA: TGCGCCAGCAGCAGTCCCGGGACTAGCGGGAGGGGCACAGATACGCAGTATTTT. This gives the protein CASSSPGTSGRGTDTQYF.

This clonotype was seen a few times. This sequence joins TRBV7-2 and TRBJ2-7, with D perhaps matching TRBD1 (5 bases). Germline V gene lookup returns CDR1 SGHTA and CDR2 FQGNSA. The V end lost 5 bases, the J end lost 0 bases, and 14 bases lay between the germline ends. CDR3 length: 15 residues. Written as DNA, the CDR3 is TGTGCCAGCAGCCGCTTACGTGACAGCTCCTACGAGCAGTACTTC. Its translation is CASSRLRDSSYEQYF.

This clonotype was counted a few times. This rearrangement joins TRBV29-1 to TRBJ2-6; D is unresolved. The CDR3 has 17 amino acids. The V end lost 6 bases, the J end lost 0 bases, and 18 bases lay between the germline ends. The germline CDR1 and CDR2 sequences are SQVTM and ANQGSEA. CDR3 protein: CSVPRRSSNSGANVLTF. CDR3 DNA sequence: TGCAGCGTCCCCCGAAGGAGCTCCAACTCTGGGGCCAACGTCCTGACTTTC. The variable domain in full, completed from reference TRBV29-1 and TRBJ2-6, reads SAVISQKPSRDICQRGTSLTIQCQVDSQVTMMFWYRQQPGQSLTLIATANQGSEATYESGFVIDKFPISRPNLTFSTLTVSNMSPEDSSIYLCSVPRRSSNSGANVLTFGAGSRLTVL.